A selection of T cell receptor beta chains follows, all from one sample in a study of OX40 agonist ivuxolimab in advanced cancers. Here immunoSEQ multiplex PCR was the method, and the copy in TCRdb shows in-frame clones only, minus some. The sample carries approximately 37,000 clones, approximately 80% recorded once. The input for sequencing was CD4+ or CD8+ T cells sorted from blood, taken in a trial of the OX40 agonist ivuxolimab. The receptor source for this set is an adult with an advanced solid tumor such as melanoma, head and neck, liver or kidney cancer. CDR3s include the opening cysteine and the closing phenylalanine or tryptophan. D genes are given only for firm matches.

J gene | D gene | V gene | CDR3 protein
TRBJ2-2 | . | TRBV11-2 | CASSFMGSYTGELFF
TRBJ2-3 | TRBD2 | TRBV25-1 | CASSAWTSGITDTQYF
TRBJ2-3 | . | TRBV9 | CASSPGLPQDTQYF
TRBJ1-5 | . | TRBV6-1 | CASSEWKGAGNQPQHF
TRBJ2-7 | TRBD2 | TRBV28 | CASIPGEGPTYEQYF
TRBJ2-3 | . | TRBV5-4 | CASSPGGASTDTQYF
TRBJ2-5 | . | TRBV7-9 | CASSSGRETQYF
TRBJ2-7 | . | TRBV2 | CASSEAAGEGYEQYF
TRBJ1-2 | . | TRBV29-1 | CSVEAAMGYTF
TRBJ1-2 | . | TRBV19 | CASSFYGYTF
TRBJ2-1 | TRBD2 | TRBV19 | CATRGAGNSYNEQFF
TRBJ2-7 | TRBD1 | TRBV19 | CASSPDRGSYEQYF
TRBJ2-7 | TRBD2 | TRBV4-2 | CASSQTSGLSYEQYF
TRBJ2-2 | . | TRBV6-1 | CASSELGTGELFF
TRBJ2-5 | . | TRBV5-6 | CASSFHRDGQETQYF
TRBJ2-1 | TRBD2 | TRBV6-4 | CASSSGGTSVDEQFF
TRBJ1-2 | TRBD1 | TRBV6-1 | CASSELTGARANYGYTF
TRBJ2-7 | . | TRBV6-1 | CASSEYEQYF
TRBJ2-2 | . | TRBV28 | CASRLAYTGELFF
TRBJ2-2 | TRBD1 | TRBV29-1 | CSAIDRAGELFF